The 11 T cell receptor beta chains below come from one sample, sequenced in a study of cytomegalovirus exposure and HLA in healthy donors. Primers: 60 Vbeta forward and 13 Jbeta reverse. Libraries were prepared by immunoSEQ multiplex PCR; TCRdb keeps only in-frame clonotypes and omits some of them. Of 150,000 or so clones in the sample, approximately 80% were seen once. The sample was PBMCs. The source of these receptors is a woman between 40 and 50 years old in good health and CMV-seropositive.

V and J are TRBV19 and TRBJ1-3, with D uncertain. CDR1 and CDR2 (germline): LNHDA, SQIVND (reference sequence). The CDR3 covers 13 residues. Trimming removed 7 bases at V and 0 bases at J, with 7 bases between. CDR3 in amino acids: CASINFSGNTIYF. The CDR3, as DNA: TGTGCCAGTATAAACTTCTCTGGAAACACCATATATTTT.

This clone was picked up a small number of times. J is TRBJ2-3 and V is TRBV4-1; 9 positions agree with TRBD2. This CDR3 is built from 19 residues. V shed 0 bases, J shed 6 bases, and the junction held 16 bases outside the gene matches. Germline assignment: CDR1 MGHRA and CDR2 YSYEKL. The CDR3 DNA follows: TGCGCCAGCAGCCAAGACGGCGGCGGGGGGGCCAGGTTCAGGGATACGCAGTATTTT. Its translation is CASSQDGGGGARFRDTQYF.

This clone showed up just a few times. The rearrangement links TRBV27 to TRBJ1-2; no definite D call. The CDR3 extends over 17 amino acids. Deletions cut 2 bases from V and 3 bases from J, with 19 bases between. Germline CDR1 is MNHEY and CDR2 is SMNVEV (reference sequence). The CDR3 loop is CASSLRVVEDHYYGYTF. CDR3 bases: TGTGCCAGCAGTTTAAGGGTGGTGGAGGATCATTACTATGGCTACACCTTC.

This clone was counted a single time. The chain carries TRBV6-1 and TRBJ1-1; no reliable D call. This CDR3 is built from 14 residues. Trimming stripped 7 bases from V and 6 bases from J, with 18 bases between. Germline loops: CDR1 MNHNS, CDR2 SASEGT. Written as DNA, the CDR3 is TGTGCCAGCACCTATCGGCCAGGATATTCTGAAGCTTTCTTT. Protein sequence: CASTYRPGYSEAFF.

The J gene is TRBJ2-7, the V gene TRBV7-8; weak D call: TRBD2 (5 bases). This CDR3 is built from 16 residues. The germline gives CDR1 SGHVS, CDR2 FQNEAQ. The germline V and J ends were trimmed by 1 base and 3 bases, with 16 bases remaining between them. The CDR3 reads CASSLGGGPSIYEQYF. The CDR3 DNA follows: TGTGCCAGCAGCTTAGGTGGCGGGCCTTCGATCTACGAGCAGTACTTC. The whole variable domain, remainder taken from reference TRBV7-8 and TRBJ2-7, is GAGVSQSPRYKVAKRGQDVALRCDPISGHVSLFWYQQALGQGPEFLTYFQNEAQLDKSGLPSDRFFAERPEGSVSTLKIQRTQQEDSAVYLCASSLGGGPSIYEQYFGPGTRLTVT.

The chain is built from TRBV27 and TRBJ2-5; TRBD2 matches at 7 bases. The DNA end favors TRBJ2-7, so the J call may be wrong. Per germline, CDR1 MNHEY and CDR2 SMNVEV (reference sequence). The length of the CDR3 is 15 residues. CDR3 amino acids: CASRSGGGSSYEQYF. The CDR3 DNA is TGTGCCAGCAGGTCTGGCGGGGGAAGCTCCTACGAGCAGTACTTC.

Written as DNA, the CDR3 is TGTGCCAGCAGCTGGTGGACAGACAATGAGCAGTTCTTC. Translating it yields CASSWWTDNEQFF. The rearrangement joins TRBV7-6 to TRBJ2-1; D possibly corresponds to TRBD1 (6 bases). This CDR3 is 13 amino acids long. Trimming pared 4 bases from V and 5 bases from J, leaving 9 bases between. From germline, CDR1 is SGHVS and CDR2 FNYEAQ.

This clone has only a few counts. This sequence joins TRBV7-2 and TRBJ1-2; D unresolved. V was pared by 1 base and J by 0 bases, with 6 bases between. Germline V gives CDR1 SGHTA, CDR2 FQGNSA. The CDR3 covers 14 residues. CDR3: CASSLDSSNYGYTF. The DNA of the CDR3 is TGTGCCAGCAGCTTAGACAGCTCTAACTATGGCTACACCTTC.

This chain joins TRBV7-8 and TRBJ1-6, with D unclear. The ends were cut back, 6 bases at V and 10 bases at J, with 10 bases in the middle. This CDR3 has 12 amino acids. From germline, CDR1 is SGHVS and CDR2 FQNEAQ. The CDR3 sequence is CASSGEGSPLHF. In nucleotides, the CDR3 is TGTGCCAGCAGTGGTGAGGGATCACCCCTCCACTTT.

The rearrangement links TRBV4-2 to TRBJ1-2; D not certain. This CDR3 contains 15 residues. The V end lost 6 bases, the J end lost 2 bases, and 16 bases lay between the germline ends. CDR1 is LGHNA and CDR2 is YNFKEQ in the germline V gene. The CDR3 sequence is CASRRLGDLNYGYTF. DNA for the CDR3: TGTGCCAGCAGGCGATTAGGAGACTTAAACTATGGCTACACCTTC.

The chain carries TRBV29-1 and TRBJ1-5, with 7 bases matching TRBD1. Germline loops: CDR1 SQVTM, CDR2 ANQGSEA. J was trimmed by 4 bases and V by 7 bases; bases with no gene match: 7. This CDR3 is built from 13 residues. The CDR3 protein is CSGSQGLNQPQHF. The CDR3 DNA is TGCAGCGGTTCACAGGGGCTTAATCAGCCCCAGCATTTT.